This TCR beta chain was identified during a study of CD8 T cells in ankylosing spondylitis. Deletions cut 4 bases from V and 0 bases from J, with 13 bases between. Per the germline V gene, CDR1 is SGHDN and CDR2 is FVKESK. This CDR3 is built from 16 residues. A remark on this clonotype: Its antigen is unidentified.

Study conclusions and caveats: Clones that were linked to disease were CD8+ and were relatively rare in peripheral blood.

Each CDR3 protein gets one entry after TCRdb re-called the 5' RACE reads with MiXCR. The sample has roughly 280,000 distinct CDR3 sequences; 20% are singletons. The chain employs TRBV14 and TRBJ2-1; possibly TRBD1 for D (5 bases). The sample was blood, either unsorted or a sorted T cell fraction (not recorded which). This clonotype was obtained from a male donor with ankylosing spondylitis or in good health (not recorded which). CDR3 nucleotide sequence: TGTGCCAGCAGCCCCCGCGACAGTAACTCCTACAATGAGCAGTTCTTC. It encodes CASSPRDSNSYNEQFF.